This TCR beta chain was sequenced for a study of cytomegalovirus exposure and HLA in healthy donors. The study, taken as a whole, reports: Presence/absence analysis assumed near-uniform sequencing depth across donors. Later on, an analysis found that several of the most significant clusters appeared to be linked to common viral pathogens, which included parvovirus B19.

Researchers ran the PCR with 60 Vbeta and 13 Jbeta primers. The data were produced by immunoSEQ multiplex PCR, yet TCRdb's version contains in-frame clones alone and is incomplete. The sample contains some 150,000 clones, roughly 82% of which appear only once. About this clone: Its antigen is not identified.

The length of the CDR3 is 17 residues. CDR1 and CDR2 from the germline V gene are LGHNA and YSLEER. J was trimmed by 5 bases and V by 2 bases; bases with no gene match: 5. The TCR sequence derives from a man aged 50-59 years in good health and CMV-seropositive. The chain couples TRBV4-3 to TRBJ2-2, with 13 bases aligning to TRBD2. Sample: PBMCs. The CDR3 DNA reads TGCGCCAGCAGCCAACGACTAGCGGGAGGCAGGACCGGGGAGCTGTTTTTT. It yields the protein CASSQRLAGGRTGELFF.